The T cell receptor beta chain under discussion was sequenced for a study of control samples from healthy donors and cancer patients. Repertoires were generated with immunoSEQ multiplex PCR, while TCRdb's copy carries only in-frame clones and drops some. Of approximately 20,000 clones in the sample, under 90% are singletons; the top ten hold approximately 32%. This clone came up once. The CDR3 is made up of 15 amino acids. In germline, CDR1 is SGHNT, CDR2 YYREEE (reference sequence). V was clipped by 4 bases and J by 7 bases; unmatched bases: 13. Sequenced input: PBMCs. This TCR came from a woman in her seventies with lung cancer. The chain uses TRBV5-4 and TRBJ2-5; 7 positions match TRBD2. The DNA for the CDR3 is TGTGCCAGCAGCCCGGGGACTACCTCCCACAGGACCCAGTACTTC. Protein product: CASSPGTTSHRTQYF.